This T cell receptor beta chain was obtained from a study of cytomegalovirus exposure and HLA in healthy donors. On this clone itself: The antigen remains undetermined.

PCR primers comprised 60 Vbeta and 13 Jbeta primers. Measured with immunoSEQ multiplex PCR; TCRdb has only the in-frame clones, and not every one. The sample lists tens of thousands of clones; approximately 80% were seen once. The V end lost 7 bases, the J end lost 2 bases, and 6 bases lay between the germline ends. The CDR3 is 11 amino acids. Germline V CDR1 and CDR2: LGHNT, FRNRAP. Study outcomes and limitations: High specificity and sensitivity for cytomegalovirus status were reported for the classifier. Altogether, about 160 TCR beta chains were recorded as cytomegalovirus-associated.

This TCR was sampled from a woman aged 45-60 years in good health and CMV-seropositive. The rearrangement links TRBV12-5 to TRBJ2-7; D is unresolved. Sequencing input: PBMCs. This CDR3 is CASAVTYEQYF. The CDR3 coding sequence is TGTGCTAGTGCTGTAACCTACGAGCAGTACTTC. The full variable domain, its missing parts supplied by reference TRBV12-5 and TRBJ2-7, is DARVTQTPRHKVTEMGQEVTMRCQPILGHNTVFWYRQTMMQGLELLAYFRNRAPLDDSGMPKDRFSAEMPDATLATLKIQPSEPRDSAVYFCASAVTYEQYFGPGTRLTVT.